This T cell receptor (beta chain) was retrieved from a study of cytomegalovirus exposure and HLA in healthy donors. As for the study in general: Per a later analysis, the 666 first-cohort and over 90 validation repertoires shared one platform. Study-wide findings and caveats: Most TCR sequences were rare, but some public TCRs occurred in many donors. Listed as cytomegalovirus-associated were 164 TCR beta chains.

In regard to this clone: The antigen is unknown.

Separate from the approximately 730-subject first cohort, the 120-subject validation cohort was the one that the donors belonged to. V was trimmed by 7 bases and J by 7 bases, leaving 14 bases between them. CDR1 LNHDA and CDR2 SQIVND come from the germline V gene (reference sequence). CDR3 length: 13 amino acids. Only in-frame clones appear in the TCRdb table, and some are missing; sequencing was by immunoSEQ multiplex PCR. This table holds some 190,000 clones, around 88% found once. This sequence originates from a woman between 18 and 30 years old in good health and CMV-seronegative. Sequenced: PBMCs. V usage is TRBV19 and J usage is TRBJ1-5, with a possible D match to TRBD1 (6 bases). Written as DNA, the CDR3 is TGTGCCAGTATCGGGGGGCGGGCCCAGCCCCAGCATTTT. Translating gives CASIGGRAQPQHF. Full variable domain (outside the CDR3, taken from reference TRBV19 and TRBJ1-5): DGGITQSPKYLFRKEGQNVTLSCEQNLNHDAMYWYRQDPGQGLRLIYYSQIVNDFQKGDIAEGYSVSREKKESFPLTVTSAQKNPTAFYLCASIGGRAQPQHFGDGTRLSIL.